This record looks at one TCR beta chain sequence and its context. It lacks a known antigen. The limits of the CDR3 on the DNA are not certain, so only TCRdb's listed CDR3 is given. CDR3 length: 17 amino acids, cysteine to phenylalanine. The record originates from a study of OX40 agonist ivuxolimab in advanced cancers. Broadly, across the study: Ivuxolimab was a fully human IgG2 agonistic monoclonal antibody targeting the costimulatory receptor OX40 (CD134). Intravenous ivuxolimab was administered to patients every 2 weeks at six dose levels: 0.01, 0.1, 0.3, 1.5, 3 and 10 mg/kg. Of the approximately 53 patients in dose escalation, around 20 had hepatocellular carcinoma, around 15 had melanoma, 9 had renal cell carcinoma and 9 had head and neck cancer. A male proportion of 70% to 90% and a mean age of about 60 years, ranging from roughly 23 to 80, were recorded for the dose-escalation cohort. Patients were allowed to have had prior anti-PD-1, anti-PD-L1 or anti-CTLA-4 therapy, and approximately 40% of the dose-escalation patients had previously received checkpoint inhibitors. Partial responses were achieved by three dose-escalation patients, of whom one had hepatocellular carcinoma and two had cutaneous melanoma. Peripheral TCRbeta sequencing aimed to test whether ivuxolimab altered TCR sequence diversity and caused clonal T-cell expansion. The monotherapy dose-escalation portion (N of about 52 patients) of the phase I ivuxolimab trial is reported in the paper.

Overall results and qualifications from the work: Low levels of normalized T-cell clonal expansion were also seen in some patients who did not respond. The antigen specificity of the clonally expanded peripheral T cells was not determined. Clonal expansion of both CD4+ and CD8+ blood T cells was observed from baseline to week 6 at doses 0.1 to 3.0 mg/kg. On average, CD8+ T cells showed more expanded clones than CD4+ T cells after ivuxolimab. In the 0.1-3.0 mg/kg groups, partial responders were among the patients with the lowest normalized peripheral clonal expansion, particularly in CD8+ T cells.

To sequence the TCRbeta CDR3 region, genomic DNA was isolated from the sorted cells. TCRbeta CDR3 regions were sequenced using the immunoSEQ Assay. As stored in TCRdb, this immuneACCESS dataset retains in-frame rearrangements with V and J assigned. A fraction of the clones does not appear; measured against another copy, unresolved V genes explain less than half of the discrepancy, and the remainder lacks a known reason. For this sample the table gives around 43,000 clones, of which around nine tenths were detected only once. In total, the top ten clones hold 13% of the sample. The trial excluded patients who had a history of autoimmune disease or were on systemic immunosuppression. In every dose cohort, peripheral blood was drawn for TCR sequencing at baseline, cycle 4 day 1, and cycle 7 day 1. The samples were drawn from a first-in-human, open-label, multicenter phase I dose-escalation trial of ivuxolimab. Adults with locally advanced or metastatic melanoma, renal cell carcinoma, hepatocellular carcinoma or head and neck squamous cell carcinoma were enrolled in the trial. Before TCR sequencing, CD4+ T cells and CD8+ T cells were sorted from peripheral blood as separate populations.

Material: CD4+ or CD8+ T cells sorted from blood, obtained in a trial of the OX40 agonist ivuxolimab. The rearrangement combines TRBV21-1 with TRBJ2-3; the DNA was not used to check the table's D call, TRBD2. TRBV21-1 is marked as a pseudogene. The receptor was isolated from an adult with an advanced solid tumor such as melanoma, head and neck, liver or kidney cancer. The CDR3 sequence is CASSKVVFAGGTDTQYF.